A selection of T cell receptor beta chains follows, all from one sample in a study of tumor-infiltrating lymphocytes in oesophageal squamous cell carcinoma. TCRdb fed the PCR reads into MiXCR, producing one record per CDR3 protein. This repertoire shows about 20,000 distinct CDR3 sequences, approximately 40% found once; its top ten account for just under 20%. Sequencing input: esophageal tumor tissue. These receptors came from a male donor with esophageal squamous cell carcinoma. Each CDR3 is given with its conserved first and last residue. D genes are given only for firm matches. Clone size is given for some rows only: seen once, a few or many times, or a class if the clone is expanded.

D	size	J	V	DNA	CDR3
.	.	TRBJ1-1	TRBV7-4	TGTGCCAGCAGCGTACAGGGTTTAGACACTGAAGCTTTCTTT	CASSVQGLDTEAFF
TRBD2	medium-sized	TRBJ2-5	TRBV11-2	TGTGCCAGCAGCCCATATCGGAGCGGGGGGCGTCAAGAGACCCAGTACTTC	CASSPYRSGGRQETQYF
TRBD1	.	TRBJ1-6	TRBV2	TGTGCCAGCAGTCGACAGGGGGTGGGTAATTCACCCCTCCACTTT	CASSRQGVGNSPLHF
TRBD2	.	TRBJ2-1	TRBV7-3	TGTGCCAGCAGCCCACGACTAGCGTTCTACAATGAGCAGTTCTTC	CASSPRLAFYNEQFF
.	.	TRBJ2-6	TRBV28	TGTGCCAGCAGAAATGGTGGGGCCAACGTCCTGACTTTC	CASRNGGANVLTF
TRBD2	.	TRBJ2-5	TRBV7-6	TGTGCCAGCAGCTTGCTAGCGGGGATCACCCAAGAGACCCAGTACTTC	CASSLLAGITQETQYF
.	.	TRBJ2-1	TRBV7-3	TGTGCCAGCAGCTTAAGGTCGGGAGTAACGTATGAGCAGTTCTTC	CASSLRSGVTYEQFF
.	medium-sized	TRBJ2-2	TRBV7-6	TGTGCCAGCGCCCTAGGCCAGGGCCCCACCGGGGAGCTGTTTTTT	CASALGQGPTGELFF
.	many	TRBJ1-2	TRBV6-1	TGTGCCAGCAGCCAAGGGTGGAGTGACTATGGCTACACCTTC	CASSQGWSDYGYTF
.	.	TRBJ2-7	TRBV7-2	TGTGCCAGCAGCTTAGTCTCCAGGGGGGGACACGAGCAGTACTTC	CASSLVSRGGHEQYF
.	.	TRBJ2-7	TRBV5-1	TGTGCCAGCAGCTCGCGAACCTCCTACGAGCAGTACTTC	CASSSRTSYEQYF
TRBD1	few	TRBJ2-5	TRBV24-1	TGTGCCACCAGTGACCGGGACAGACAAGAGACCCAGTACTTC	CATSDRDRQETQYF
.	.	TRBJ2-2	TRBV28	TGTGCCAGCACCTCCGACAGGACTAACACCGGGGAGCTGTTTTTT	CASTSDRTNTGELFF